A single sample is the source of the 5 T cell receptor beta chains below, sequenced in a study of shared clonotypes between healthy human individuals. Method: immunoSEQ multiplex PCR; TCRdb's copy keeps in-frame clones and lacks some. The repertoire holds about 460,000 clones, with approximately 71% as singletons. Sequenced material: PBMCs. The receptors originated from a woman aged 40 to 50 in good health. Some clones in this sample may be carry-over from other donors' samples.

The chain combines TRBV6-4 with TRBJ2-1; the D gene could be TRBD1 or TRBD2 (5 bases each). This CDR3 comprises 14 residues. Trimming stripped 0 bases from V and 3 bases from J, with 6 bases between. The germline gives CDR1 MRHNA, CDR2 SNTAGT. The CDR3 spells CASSDSGDYNEQFF. The CDR3 nucleotides read TGTGCCAGCAGTGACTCGGGGGACTACAATGAGCAGTTCTTC.

The CDR3 coding sequence is TGTGCCAGCAGTCCCCCGTTAGGAGCGGGGCGATACAATGAGCAGTTCTTC. Translating gives CASSPPLGAGRYNEQFF. The V gene is TRBV28, the J gene TRBJ2-1; TRBD2 agrees at 7 bases. The CDR3 sequence is 17 residues long. V lost 5 bases, J lost 4 bases, and 14 bases stayed unmatched. Germline CDR1 reads MDHEN; CDR2 reads SYDVKM. Combining the CDR3 with reference TRBV28 and TRBJ2-1 gives the whole variable domain DVKVTQSSRYLVKRTGEKVFLECVQDMDHENMFWYRQDPGLGLRLIYFSYDVKMKEKGDIPEGYSVSREKKERFSLILESASTNQTSMYLCASSPPLGAGRYNEQFFGPGTRLTVL.

Regarding this clone: A far larger clone is a single base away, which makes a read error likely. This chain uses TRBV7-3 with TRBJ2-2; TRBD1 or TRBD2 may be the D gene (5 bases each). V was trimmed by 2 bases and J by 6 bases, leaving 10 bases between them. CDR3 length: 14 residues. Germline CDR1 and CDR2: SGHTA and FQGTGA. This chain's CDR3 is CASSLGGSAGELFF. CDR3 nucleotide sequence: TGTGCCAGCAGCTTAGGGGGTAGCGCCGGGGAGCTGTTTTTT. Complete variable domain (other parts from reference TRBV7-3 and TRBJ2-2): GAGVSQTPSNKVTEKGKYVELRCDPISGHTALYWYRQSLGQGPEFLIYFQGTGAADDSGLPNDRFFAVRPEGSVSTLKIQRTERGDSAVYLCASSLGGSAGELFFGEGSRLTVL.

The chain is built from TRBV30 and TRBJ2-1, with 9 nucleotides matching TRBD1. Trimming cost V 3 bases and J 8 bases; bases outside gene matches: 14. There are 16 residues in the CDR3. Germline V gives CDR1 GTSNPN, CDR2 SVGIG (reference sequence). CDR3 residues: CAWSGFGTGKGHEQFF. CDR3 nucleotide sequence: TGTGCCTGGAGCGGATTCGGGACAGGGAAAGGTCATGAGCAGTTCTTC.

In this sample, this clone turned up once. The V gene is TRBV6-5, the J gene TRBJ2-1; D may be TRBD1 (5 bases). This CDR3 has 11 amino acids. CDR1 is MNHEY, CDR2 SVGAGI, per germline. V was shortened by 2 bases and J by 10 bases, with 6 bases between the two germline ends. CDR3 residues: CASSYGAEQFF. CDR3 bases: TGTGCCAGCAGTTACGGGGCGGAGCAGTTCTTC.